The 18 T cell receptor beta chains presented below share a single source sample, sequenced in a study of blood T cell repertoires in COVID-19. TCRdb keeps only in-frame clones here, not all; method: immunoSEQ multiplex PCR. Of 200,000 to 300,000 clones listed, roughly 88% are singletons. Sequenced input: peripheral blood. The receptor source for this set is a human donor in a cohort sampled during active COVID-19.

J is TRBJ2-4 and V is TRBV28; 7 bases fit TRBD1. Germline lookup yields CDR1 MDHEN and CDR2 SYDVKM. With 8 bases clipped from V and 7 bases from J, the junction kept 11 bases outside the gene matches. The length of the CDR3 is 14 residues. The CDR3 loop is CASLTPTGRNIQYF. In nucleotides, the CDR3 is TGTGCCAGCCTAACCCCGACAGGGCGGAACATTCAGTACTTC.

The chain recombines TRBV7-2 with TRBJ1-2, with D possibly TRBD1 on 5 matching bases. Per the germline V gene, CDR1 is SGHTA and CDR2 is FQGNSA. The CDR3 spans 14 residues. Trimming took 5 bases from V and 8 from J, leaving 18 bases between them. The CDR3 DNA reads as TGTGCCAGCAGCGTAATGACAGTCCCACCCGGCTACACCTTC. The encoded protein is CASSVMTVPPGYTF.

The genes are TRBV28 and TRBJ1-2, with 7 bases that match TRBD1. This CDR3 spans 13 amino acids. V lost 3 bases and J lost 8; bases outside the gene matches: 6. Germline CDR1 is MDHEN and CDR2 is SYDVKM. CDR3 amino acids: CASSFRSGGGYTF. Here the CDR3 DNA reads TGTGCCAGCAGTTTCAGGTCAGGGGGGGGCTACACCTTC.

The V gene is TRBV7-2, the J gene TRBJ1-3; 7 positions agree with TRBD1. The CDR3 has 17 residues. V was pared by 4 bases and J by 0 bases, with 9 bases of the junction left unmatched. Germline-derived CDR1 and CDR2 are SGHTA and FQGNSA. CDR3 nucleotides: TGTGCCAGCAGCTCGAGGGGGCAGGGAAGCTCTGGAAACACCATATATTTT. It is translated as CASSSRGQGSSGNTIYF.

This rearrangement joins TRBV30 to TRBJ2-7; 13 bases fit TRBD2. Looked up from germline, CDR1 is GTSNPN and CDR2 is SVGIG (reference sequence). CDR3 length: 15 residues. J was trimmed by 4 bases and V by 3 bases; bases with no gene match: 6. Here the CDR3 reads CAWRGGLAGLYEQYF. The CDR3 nucleotides are TGTGCCTGGAGGGGGGGACTAGCGGGATTGTACGAGCAGTACTTC.

This clone was counted a single time. The rearrangement uses TRBV7-6 and TRBJ2-5; 13 nucleotides agree with TRBD2. After removal of 3 bases from V and 4 bases from J, the junction contained 8 bases not matched to a gene. CDR1 is SGHVS and CDR2 is FNYEAQ in the germline V gene. The CDR3 covers 17 residues. The CDR3 reads CASSFNGLAGEGETQYF. The CDR3, as DNA: TGTGCCAGCAGCTTCAATGGACTAGCGGGAGAAGGAGAGACCCAGTACTTC.

The J gene is TRBJ2-7, the V gene TRBV7-9; a possible D gene is TRBD2 (7 bases). V was shortened by 7 bases and J by 1 base, with 14 bases between the two germline ends. The length of the CDR3 is 14 residues. Germline assignment: CDR1 SEHNR and CDR2 FQNEAQ (reference sequence). The CDR3 sequence is CASKKGGRSYEQYF. The CDR3 nucleotides are TGTGCCAGCAAAAAGGGGGGGAGGTCCTACGAGCAGTACTTC. Full variable domain (outside the CDR3, taken from reference TRBV7-9 and TRBJ2-7): DTGVSQNPRHKITKRGQNVTFRCDPISEHNRLYWYRQTLGQGPEFLTYFQNEAQLEKSRLLSDRFSAERPKGSFSTLEIQRTEQGDSAMYLCASKKGGRSYEQYFGPGTRLTVT.

In DNA, the CDR3 is TGTGCCAGCAGCCAGGGGGACAGGGCAAACTATGGCTACACCTTC. This encodes CASSQGDRANYGYTF. The V and J genes are TRBV4-2 and TRBJ1-2, with 9 bases aligning to TRBD1. The CDR3 extends over 15 amino acids. Germline CDR1 reads LGHNA; CDR2 reads YNFKEQ. After removal of 3 bases from V and 2 bases from J, the junction contained 4 bases not matched to a gene.

DNA of the CDR3: TGTGCCAGCACTCTCGACAGGGACCGCGGAAACACCATATATTTT. This translates into CASTLDRDRGNTIYF. This rearrangement joins TRBV6-5 to TRBJ1-3; TRBD1 matches at 7 bases. With 7 bases clipped from V and 4 bases from J, the junction kept 10 bases outside the gene matches. Germline V CDR1 and CDR2: MNHEY, SVGAGI. CDR3 length equals 15 residues.

This sequence joins TRBV15 and TRBJ1-1; D is unclear. Per germline, CDR1 LNHNV and CDR2 YYDKDF (reference sequence). V dropped 3 bases and J dropped 1 base, with 18 bases sitting between them. The CDR3 is 17 residues long. CDR3 loop: CATSRKRGGPQNTEAFF. CDR3 in DNA: TGTGCCACCAGCAGGAAACGGGGAGGGCCCCAGAACACTGAAGCTTTCTTT.

The chain combines TRBV14 with TRBJ2-7; D is possibly TRBD1 (5 bases). The CDR3 totals 13 residues. Per germline, CDR1 SGHDN and CDR2 FVKESK. V lost 5 bases and J lost 7, with 15 bases in between. CDR3 DNA: TGTGCCAGCAGCTCCACGACAGTGCTTGAGCAGTACTTC. This gives the protein CASSSTTVLEQYF. The variable domain in full, completed from reference TRBV14 and TRBJ2-7, reads EAGVTQFPSHSVIEKGQTVTLRCDPISGHDNLYWYRRVMGKEIKFLLHFVKESKQDESGMPNNRFLAERTGGTYSTLKVQPAELEDSGVYFCASSSTTVLEQYFGPGTRLTVT.

The gene calls are TRBV7-2 and TRBJ2-3; 14 bases are shared with TRBD2. From germline, CDR1 is SGHTA and CDR2 FQGNSA. V trimming: 3 bases; J trimming: 2 bases; junction bases outside the gene matches: 4. The CDR3 runs to 17 residues. The CDR3 nucleotides read TGTGCCAGCAGCTTGACTAGCGGGGGGGCGATCACAGATACGCAGTATTTT. It yields the protein CASSLTSGGAITDTQYF.

V and J are TRBV30 and TRBJ2-7; unclear D gene. Trimming stripped 3 bases from V and 3 bases from J, with 6 bases between. Germline V CDR1 and CDR2: GTSNPN, SVGIG (reference sequence). The CDR3 runs to 11 residues. CDR3 protein: CAWRLSYEQYF. The CDR3 DNA reads TGTGCCTGGAGGCTCAGCTACGAGCAGTACTTC.

This clone was observed once. This chain uses TRBV10-2 with TRBJ1-1, with 8 bases lining up with TRBD1. The CDR3 consists of 13 residues. V trimming: 6 bases; J trimming: 7 bases; junction bases outside the gene matches: 7. Germline V gene data show CDR1 as WSHSY and CDR2 as SAAADI. The CDR3 DNA sequence: TGCGCCAGCAGGACAGGGGTAAAGGTTGAAGCTTTCTTT. It yields the protein CASRTGVKVEAFF.

V gene TRBV7-9 combines with J gene TRBJ2-4, with D possibly TRBD1 on 7 matching bases. CDR3 length: 15 residues. CDR1 is SEHNR and CDR2 is FQNEAQ in the germline V gene (reference sequence). Trimming took 6 bases from V and 0 from J, leaving 12 bases between them. CDR3 region: CASSPGGLAKNIQYF. CDR3 DNA sequence: TGTGCCAGCAGTCCAGGGGGACTAGCCAAAAACATTCAGTACTTC.

The chain uses TRBV28 and TRBJ1-1, with TRBD1 as a possible D gene (6 bases). The CDR3 extends over 12 amino acids. Germline V CDR1 and CDR2: MDHEN, SYDVKM. The ends were cut back, 5 bases at V and 7 bases at J, with 11 bases in the middle. CDR3 residues: CASSLWTVEAFF. The CDR3 DNA is TGTGCCAGCAGTCTCTGGACAGTTGAAGCTTTCTTT.

The chain employs TRBV6-2 or TRBV6-3 and TRBJ2-7; TRBD1 might be the D (6 bases). Germline values: CDR1 MNHEY, CDR2 SVGEGT. V shed 2 bases and J shed 5 bases, with 19 bases lying between them. The CDR3 runs 16 residues. The CDR3, as DNA: TGTGCCAGCAGTTACCTACCGACAGGAGGCCGCAACGAGCAGTACTTC. Amino acid sequence: CASSYLPTGGRNEQYF.

The rearrangement links TRBV28 to TRBJ1-2, with TRBD1 matching over 7 bases. There are 17 residues in the CDR3. J gave up 8 bases and V 10 bases, and 25 bases lay outside the gene matches. Germline loops: CDR1 MDHEN, CDR2 SYDVKM. CDR3 in DNA: TGTGCCACGGAGAAGGGGGCGAAAGAGATCGGCGGAAGAGGCTACACCTTC. This translates into CATEKGAKEIGGRGYTF.